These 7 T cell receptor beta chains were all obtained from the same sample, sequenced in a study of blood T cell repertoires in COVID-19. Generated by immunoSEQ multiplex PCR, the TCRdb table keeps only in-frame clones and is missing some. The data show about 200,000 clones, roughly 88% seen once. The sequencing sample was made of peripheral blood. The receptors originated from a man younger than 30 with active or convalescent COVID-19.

Written as DNA, the CDR3 is TGCGCCAGCAGCTCCAGTCCCTACGAGCAGTACTTC. It is translated as CASSSSPYEQYF. J is TRBJ2-7 and V is TRBV10-1; D is undetermined. V was clipped by 6 bases and J by 2 bases, with 8 bases between them. Per germline, CDR1 WNHNN and CDR2 SYGVQD (reference sequence). The CDR3 covers 12 residues.

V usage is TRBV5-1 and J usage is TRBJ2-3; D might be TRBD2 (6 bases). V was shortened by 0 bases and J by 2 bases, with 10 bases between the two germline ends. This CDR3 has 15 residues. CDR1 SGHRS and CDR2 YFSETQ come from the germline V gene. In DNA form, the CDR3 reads TGCGCCAGCAGCTTGGCGGTAGCGGTCACAGATACGCAGTATTTT. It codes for CASSLAVAVTDTQYF.

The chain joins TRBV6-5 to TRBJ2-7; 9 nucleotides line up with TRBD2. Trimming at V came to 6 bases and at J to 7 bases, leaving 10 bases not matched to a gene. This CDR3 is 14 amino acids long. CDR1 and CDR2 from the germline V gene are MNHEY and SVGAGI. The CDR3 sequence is CASSKAGGPLEQYF. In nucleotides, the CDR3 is TGTGCCAGCAGCAAAGCGGGAGGACCACTGGAGCAGTACTTC.

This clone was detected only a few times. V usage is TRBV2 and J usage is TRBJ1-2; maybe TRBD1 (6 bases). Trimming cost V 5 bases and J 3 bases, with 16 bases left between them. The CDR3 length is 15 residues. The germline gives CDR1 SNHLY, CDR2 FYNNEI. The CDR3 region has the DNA TGTGCCAGCAGTCCCCCGGACAGCGCAGACTATGGCTACACCTTC. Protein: CASSPPDSADYGYTF. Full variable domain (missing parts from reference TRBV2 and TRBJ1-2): EPEVTQTPSHQVTQMGQEVILRCVPISNHLYFYWYRQILGQKVEFLVSFYNNEISEKSEIFDDQFSVERPDGSNFTLKIRSTKLEDSAMYFCASSPPDSADYGYTFGSGTRLTVV.

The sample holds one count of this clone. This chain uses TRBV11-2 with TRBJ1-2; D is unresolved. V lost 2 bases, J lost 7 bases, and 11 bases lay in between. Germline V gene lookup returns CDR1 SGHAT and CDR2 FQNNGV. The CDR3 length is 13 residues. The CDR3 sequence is CASSLTGRLGYTF. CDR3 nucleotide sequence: TGTGCCAGCAGCTTAACCGGGAGACTTGGCTACACCTTC. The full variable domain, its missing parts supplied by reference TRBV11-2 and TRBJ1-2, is EAGVAQSPRYKIIEKRQSVAFWCNPISGHATLYWYQQILGQGPKLLIQFQNNGVVDDSQLPKDRFSAERLKGVDSTLKIQPAKLEDSAVYLCASSLTGRLGYTFGSGTRLTVV.

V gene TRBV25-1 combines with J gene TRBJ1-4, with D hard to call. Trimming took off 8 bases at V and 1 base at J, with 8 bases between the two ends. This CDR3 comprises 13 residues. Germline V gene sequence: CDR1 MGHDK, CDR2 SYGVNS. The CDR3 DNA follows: TGTGCCAGCGCCCGGGGAACTAATGAAAAACTGTTTTTT. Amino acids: CASARGTNEKLFF.

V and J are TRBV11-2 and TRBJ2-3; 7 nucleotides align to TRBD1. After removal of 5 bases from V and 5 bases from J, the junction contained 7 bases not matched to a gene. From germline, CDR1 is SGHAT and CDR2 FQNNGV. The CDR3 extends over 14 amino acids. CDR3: CASSQTGWIDTQYF. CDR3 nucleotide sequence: TGTGCCAGCAGCCAGACAGGGTGGATAGATACGCAGTATTTT. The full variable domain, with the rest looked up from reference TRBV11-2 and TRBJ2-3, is EAGVAQSPRYKIIEKRQSVAFWCNPISGHATLYWYQQILGQGPKLLIQFQNNGVVDDSQLPKDRFSAERLKGVDSTLKIQPAKLEDSAVYLCASSQTGWIDTQYFGPGTRLTVL.